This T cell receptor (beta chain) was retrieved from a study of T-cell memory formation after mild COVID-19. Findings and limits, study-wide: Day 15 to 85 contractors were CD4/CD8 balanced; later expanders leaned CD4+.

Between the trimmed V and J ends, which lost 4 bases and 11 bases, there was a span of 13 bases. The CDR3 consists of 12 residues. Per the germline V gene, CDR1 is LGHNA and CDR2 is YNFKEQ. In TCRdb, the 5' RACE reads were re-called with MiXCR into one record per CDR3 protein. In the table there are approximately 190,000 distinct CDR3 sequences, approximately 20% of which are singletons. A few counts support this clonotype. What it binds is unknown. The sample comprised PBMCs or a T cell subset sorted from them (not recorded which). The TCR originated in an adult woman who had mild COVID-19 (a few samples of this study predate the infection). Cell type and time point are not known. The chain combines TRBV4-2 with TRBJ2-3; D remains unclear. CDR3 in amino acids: CASSRELQQQYF. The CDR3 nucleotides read TGTGCCAGCAGCCGAGAACTCCAACAGCAGTATTTT.